Sequencing of this T cell receptor beta chain was carried out in a study of T cells in Graves' hyperthyroidism and ophthalmopathy. Whole-study findings and limits: In blood, most of the thyroid clonotypes expanded above 0.001 were also present. In simple terms, a model built on 13 V-J features told ophthalmopathy apart from stable hyperthyroidism.

Each diagnosis was grounded in clinical symptoms, serum thyroxine and TRAb, thyroid ultrasound, and orbital computed tomography. Each 10 ml fresh peripheral blood draw supplied the PBMCs. Many counts were recorded for this clonotype. Its antigen is still unknown. Trimming stripped 5 bases from V and 2 bases from J, with 11 bases between. The germline V gene has CDR1 SGHTA and CDR2 FQGNSA. The CDR3 contains 14 residues. Amplification of TCR beta CDR3 regions was performed using RNA transcripts as template. In the first-round RT-PCR of the TCR CDR3, the HTBI primer set was used. TCRdb ran MiXCR on the multiplex PCR reads and lists one entry per CDR3 protein. This table holds roughly 280,000 distinct CDR3 sequences, approximately 15% found once.

The genes are TRBV7-2 and TRBJ2-3, with D perhaps TRBD2 (6 bases). This receptor was obtained from a woman aged 55 to 70 with Graves' ophthalmopathy. The sequencing input was blood. In DNA form, the CDR3 reads TGTGCCAGCAGCCCCGGGACTTACACAGATACGCAGTATTTT. Translation: CASSPGTYTDTQYF.